The text below deals with one T cell receptor beta chain. Other DNA sequences in this specimen translate into the identical CDR3. The data stem from a study of cytomegalovirus exposure and HLA in healthy donors. PCR primers comprised 60 Vbeta and 13 Jbeta primers. TCRdb's table, derived via immunoSEQ multiplex PCR, lists solely in-frame clones and lacks some. Of about 150,000 clones listed, around 72% were seen once; the top ten hold 4.2%. The TCR comes from a man aged 45 to 65 in good health and CMV-seropositive. The material sequenced was PBMCs.

CDR3 nucleotides: TGTGCCAGCAGCGTTGCAGGTAACACTGAAGCTTTCTTT. This gives the protein CASSVAGNTEAFF. The V gene is TRBV9, the J gene TRBJ1-1; D gene uncertain. The CDR3 contains 13 residues. V shed 2 bases and J shed 2 bases, with 7 bases lying between them. Per germline, CDR1 SGDLS and CDR2 YYNGEE.